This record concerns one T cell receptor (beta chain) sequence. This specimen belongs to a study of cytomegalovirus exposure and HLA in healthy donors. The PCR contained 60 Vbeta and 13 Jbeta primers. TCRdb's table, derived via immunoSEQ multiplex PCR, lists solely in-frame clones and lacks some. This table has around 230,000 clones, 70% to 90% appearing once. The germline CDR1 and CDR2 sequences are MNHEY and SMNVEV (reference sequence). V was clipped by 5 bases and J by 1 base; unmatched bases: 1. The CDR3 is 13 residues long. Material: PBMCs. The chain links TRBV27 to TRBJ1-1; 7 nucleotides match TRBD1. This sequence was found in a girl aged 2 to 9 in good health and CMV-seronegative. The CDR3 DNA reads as TGTGCCAGCAGTCGGACAGGGAACACTGAAGCTTTCTTT. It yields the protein CASSRTGNTEAFF.